Reported below is one T cell receptor beta chain. This record comes from a study of blood T cell repertoires in COVID-19. At the level of the study: From the United States, Italy and Spain came samples of acute and convalescent COVID-19. PBMCs, B-cell-depleted T cells, or T cells provided the cDNA or gDNA that made up the material.

Per the original data handling: Reference gene primers were amplified, and this amplification served to estimate nucleated cell counts. Assay used: immunoSEQ multiplex PCR; TCRdb lists only in-frame clones, some missing. Clone size and the V and J calls come from that table; the DNA yielded D and trimming. The sample lists roughly 250,000 clones, about 88% occurring once. V lost 3 bases and J 6 bases, leaving 12 bases between the germline ends. Germline assignment: CDR1 SGHAT and CDR2 FQDESV (reference sequence). This CDR3 comprises 13 residues. The chain links TRBV11-1 to TRBJ2-7, with D unclear. The sequence derives from a man in his fifties or sixties who had recovered from COVID-19. The sequencing input was peripheral blood. The CDR3 spells CASSFLRDGEQYF. As DNA, the CDR3 is TGTGCCAGCAGCTTTCTTAGAGATGGCGAGCAGTACTTC. The full variable domain, its missing parts supplied by reference TRBV11-1 and TRBJ2-7, is EAEVAQSPRYKITEKSQAVAFWCDPISGHATLYWYRQILGQGPELLVQFQDESVVDDSQLPKDRFSAERLKGVDSTLKIQPAELGDSAMYLCASSFLRDGEQYFGPGTRLTVT.